The sequence of this T cell receptor (beta chain) was determined in a study of Graves' ophthalmopathy and Graves' hyperthyroidism. The study amplified TCR beta CDR3 regions using RNA transcripts. HTBI primers served in a first-round RT-PCR, which a second-round multiplex PCR followed. A single record per CDR3 protein comes from TCRdb applying MiXCR to the multiplex PCR reads. The sample holds over a million distinct CDR3 sequences, 35% to 45% seen once. V was pared by 2 bases and J by 4 bases, with 7 bases of the junction left unmatched. This CDR3 has 15 amino acids. Germline values: CDR1 SGHTA, CDR2 FQGNSA. This clonotype came up a few times.

Sample: peripheral blood or thyroid tissue (not recorded which). The V gene is TRBV7-2, the J gene TRBJ1-1, with 7 bases fitting TRBD1. This TCR was recovered from an adult man with Graves' hyperthyroidism. This chain's CDR3 is CASSLLSGGTTEAFF. The CDR3 DNA is TGTGCCAGCAGCTTACTATCAGGGGGGACCACTGAAGCTTTCTTT. Filled out from reference TRBV7-2 and TRBJ1-1, the complete variable domain reads GAGVSQSPSNKVTEKGKDVELRCDPISGHTALYWYRQSLGQGLEFLIYFQGNSAPDKSGLPSDRFSAERTGGSVSTLTIQRTQQEDSAVYLCASSLLSGGTTEAFFGQGTRLTVV.